This TCR beta chain was captured by sequencing in a study of T cells in Graves' hyperthyroidism and ophthalmopathy. There are many counts of this clonotype. The J segment lost 0 bases and the V segment lost 3 bases, leaving 5 bases of the junction unmatched. CDR1 and CDR2 (germline): MDHEN, SYDVKM. The length of the CDR3 is 16 residues. Graves' hyperthyroidism showing no ophthalmopathy progression within 18 months was considered stable. Patients aged 18 to 65 had newly diagnosed hyperthyroidism that had lasted under 2 months. Patients with uncontrolled infections, other autoimmune diseases, pregnancy or lactation were excluded. Using RNA transcripts as the source, TCR beta CDR3 regions were amplified. The HTBI set primed first-round TCR CDR3 RT-PCR. TCRdb reprocessed the multiplex PCR reads with MiXCR, giving one entry per CDR3 protein. This sample has 450,000 to 600,000 distinct CDR3 sequences, with 13% to 15% found just once.

The sequenced material came from blood. The clonotype comes from a woman between 40 and 50 years old with Graves' hyperthyroidism. The chain has TRBV28 and TRBJ1-3, with 7 bases identical to TRBD1. The CDR3 loop is CASSFPTGDSGNTIYF. The CDR3, as DNA: TGTGCCAGCAGTTTTCCCACAGGGGACTCTGGAAACACCATATATTTT. Looking up the rest from reference TRBV28 and TRBJ1-3 gives the full variable domain: DVKVTQSSRYLVKRTGEKVFLECVQDMDHENMFWYRQDPGLGLRLIYFSYDVKMKEKGDIPEGYSVSREKKERFSLILESASTNQTSMYLCASSFPTGDSGNTIYFGEGSWLTVV.